This note documents a single T cell receptor beta chain sequence. What it recognizes is unknown. This entry belongs to a study of T-cell memory formation after mild COVID-19. Study observations and caveats: Among contracting clones, CD4+ were mainly CM/EM and CD8+ enriched in EMRA.

The V gene lost 7 bases and the J gene lost 3 bases, with 13 bases spanning the gap. The CDR3 has 14 amino acids. TCRdb reprocessed the 5' RACE reads with MiXCR, giving one entry per CDR3 protein. The sample lists some 160,000 distinct CDR3 sequences; roughly 13% were seen once. The chain links TRBV12-3 or TRBV12-4 to TRBJ1-5; TRBD1 is a possible D gene (6 bases). The sequence was collected from a man aged 18-30 years who had mild COVID-19 (a few samples of this study predate the infection). Cell type and time point are not known. Sequencing used PBMCs or a T cell subset sorted from them (not recorded which). This CDR3 reads CASTKGQPNQPQHF. The CDR3, as DNA: TGTGCCAGCACAAAAGGACAGCCCAATCAGCCCCAGCATTTT.